The entry that follows covers one T cell receptor beta chain sequence. The target antigen is unknown. The data stem from a study of cytomegalovirus exposure and HLA in healthy donors. The V and J ends lost 10 bases and 1 base, in that order; junction bases with no gene match: 6. Germline loops: CDR1 MGHDK, CDR2 SYGVNS. There are 15 residues in the CDR3. The primer mix had 60 Vbeta and 13 Jbeta primers. Only in-frame clones appear in the TCRdb table, and some are missing; sequencing was by immunoSEQ multiplex PCR. The sample carries over 150,000 clones, roughly two thirds recorded once. Study-wide results and limits: Researchers catalogued roughly 150 TCR beta chains as cytomegalovirus-associated. TCR beta V- and J-gene trimming, according to a later analysis, was linked to a missense DCLRE1C variant.

This receptor was taken from a woman aged 18 to 35 in good health and CMV-seropositive. The sample comprised PBMCs. This chain links TRBV25-1 with TRBJ2-6; 8 bases fit TRBD1. For the CDR3, the DNA is TGTGCCACCACAGGGGGAACATCTGGGGCCAACGTCCTGACTTTC. Translating it yields CATTGGTSGANVLTF.